These 14 T cell receptor beta chains were all obtained from the same sample, sequenced in a study of cytomegalovirus exposure and HLA in healthy donors. PCR amplification relied on 60 Vbeta primers (plus 13 Jbeta primers). Generated by immunoSEQ multiplex PCR, the TCRdb table keeps only in-frame clones and is missing some. Listed are some 130,000 clones; around 1.6% falls within the top ten. Sequenced material: PBMCs. These receptors were obtained from a middle-aged woman in good health and CMV-seropositive.

The rearrangement links TRBV6-5 to TRBJ1-1; D remains unclear. This CDR3 contains 13 residues. CDR1 and CDR2 from the germline V gene are MNHEY and SVGAGI. Between the trimmed V and J ends, which lost 5 bases and 5 bases, there was a span of 12 bases. The chain's CDR3 is CASSPWRRTEAFF. CDR3 bases: TGTGCCAGCAGTCCCTGGAGAAGGACTGAAGCTTTCTTT.

This rearrangement joins TRBV6-1 to TRBJ2-3, with 8 nucleotides matching TRBD1. From germline, CDR1 is MNHNS and CDR2 SASEGT. V lost 8 bases and J lost 1; bases outside the gene matches: 5. The CDR3 is 14 amino acids. The CDR3 bases are TGTGCCAGCGAACCGGGACAGGGCACAGATACGCAGTATTTT. Translation gives CASEPGQGTDTQYF.

V is TRBV5-1 and J is TRBJ2-5, with a possible D match to TRBD2 (7 bases). The CDR3 totals 14 residues. Per germline, CDR1 SGHRS and CDR2 YFSETQ. V shed 3 bases and J shed 3 bases, with 12 bases lying between them. CDR3 nucleotide sequence: TGCGCCAGCAGCTCCCGGGGGGCAGAAGAGACCCAGTACTTC. It specifies CASSSRGAEETQYF. Filled out from reference TRBV5-1 and TRBJ2-5, the complete variable domain reads KAGVTQTPRYLIKTRGQQVTLSCSPISGHRSVSWYQQTPGQGLQFLFEYFSETQRNKGNFPGRFSGRQFSNSRSEMNVSTLELGDSALYLCASSSRGAEETQYFGPGTRLLVL.

The genes are TRBV1 and TRBJ2-1; the table calls TRBD2, which could not be checked here. TRBV1 is given as a pseudogene. CDR3 length equals 17 residues. This CDR3 is CTSSQDGLSSSYNEQFF. In nucleotides, the CDR3 is TGCACCAGCAGCCAAGATGGACTCTCAAGCTCCTACAATGAGCAGTTCTTC.

The chain joins TRBV9 to TRBJ1-3; D is perhaps TRBD1 (5 bases). CDR1 and CDR2 (germline): SGDLS, YYNGEE. The CDR3 has 16 residues. V was shortened by 3 bases and J by 0 bases, with 13 bases between the two germline ends. The CDR3 DNA reads TGTGCCAGCAGCGCGGGTCAGGGTTTCTCTGGAAACACCATATATTTT. This translates into CASSAGQGFSGNTIYF.

Comment on this clone: This sample includes further DNA sequences coding for the same CDR3. The chain has TRBV6-5 and TRBJ2-7; 11 bases fit TRBD2. V was clipped by 3 bases and J by 4 bases; unmatched bases: 8. CDR1 is MNHEY and CDR2 is SVGAGI in the germline V gene. The CDR3 consists of 16 residues. CDR3 loop: CASSYRTSGSAYEQYF. The CDR3 DNA reads as TGTGCCAGCAGTTATCGAACTAGCGGGAGCGCTTACGAGCAGTACTTC.

Note on this clone: A junction boundary mismatches the germline segment, possibly from a read error. This chain links TRBV9 with TRBJ2-5; 12 nucleotides agree with TRBD2. The CDR3 has 17 amino acids. Looked up from germline, CDR1 is SGDLS and CDR2 is YYNGEE. DNA of the CDR3: TGTGCCAGCAGCTCAAGACTAGCGGGAGACCCACAAGAGGCCCAGTACTTC. It yields the protein CASSSRLAGDPQEAQYF.

V and J are TRBV7-9 and TRBJ1-4; no firm D call. CDR1 SEHNR and CDR2 FQNEAQ come from the germline V gene (reference sequence). The CDR3 runs 13 residues. V dropped 8 bases and J dropped 4 bases, with 11 bases sitting between them. CDR3 region: CASSFRGNEKLFF. CDR3 DNA sequence: TGTGCCAGCTCCTTCCGGGGTAATGAAAAACTGTTTTTT.

The chain recombines TRBV7-7 with TRBJ2-5; TRBD1 is a possible D gene (5 bases). Germline V gives CDR1 SSHAT, CDR2 FNYEAQ (reference sequence). This CDR3 region has 16 residues. V was cut by 1 base and J by 0 bases, with 12 bases left in between. The CDR3 sequence is CASSLGGQGYQETQYF. The CDR3 region has the DNA TGTGCCAGCAGCTTAGGTGGGCAGGGTTACCAAGAGACCCAGTACTTC. Looking up the rest from reference TRBV7-7 and TRBJ2-5 gives the full variable domain: GAGVSQSPRYKVTKRGQDVTLRCDPISSHATLYWYQQALGQGPEFLTYFNYEAQPDKSGLPSDRFSAERPEGSISTLTIQRTEQRDSAMYRCASSLGGQGYQETQYFGPGTRLLVL.

V usage is TRBV5-6 and J usage is TRBJ1-5, with 9 bases fitting TRBD1. The CDR3 spans 16 residues. V lost 4 bases, J lost 3 bases, and 8 bases stayed unmatched. Germline V CDR1 and CDR2: SGHDT, YYEEEE. Here the CDR3 DNA reads TGTGCCAGCAGCCTACAGGGACAGGGTCACAATCAGCCCCAGCATTTT. It yields the protein CASSLQGQGHNQPQHF.

The rearrangement links TRBV25-1 to TRBJ1-3; D is undetermined. The CDR3 spans 15 residues. Trimming removed 8 bases from V and 0 bases from J, with 14 bases in between. Germline values: CDR1 MGHDK, CDR2 SYGVNS. The CDR3 DNA is TGTGCCAGCCGCGAGGGTCCAGGCTCTGGAAACACCATATATTTT. Translated: CASREGPGSGNTIYF.

The V call is TRBV5-8, the J call TRBJ2-1; 7 positions agree with TRBD2. From germline, CDR1 is SGHTS and CDR2 YDEGEE. CDR3 length equals 15 residues. With V trimmed by 4 bases and J by 5 bases, 9 bases remained unmatched. The chain's CDR3 is CASSVVRGFHNEQFF. CDR3 bases: TGTGCCAGCAGCGTGGTGCGGGGGTTCCACAATGAGCAGTTCTTC.

This chain uses TRBV28 with TRBJ1-5; a weak D match, TRBD1 (5 bases). V lost 6 bases and J 4 bases, leaving 13 bases between the germline ends. The CDR3 runs 14 residues. In germline, CDR1 is MDHEN, CDR2 SYDVKM. This CDR3 is CASSSQGVNQPQHF. The CDR3 DNA reads TGTGCCAGCAGCTCGCAGGGTGTAAATCAGCCCCAGCATTTT.

The chain combines TRBV19 with TRBJ2-1; the match to TRBD2 covers 8 bases. Germline values: CDR1 LNHDA, CDR2 SQIVND (reference sequence). The J segment lost 7 bases and the V segment lost 5 bases, leaving 19 bases of the junction unmatched. CDR3 length: 18 residues. The CDR3 protein is CASSPISTGTRRWNEQFF. The DNA of the CDR3 is TGTGCCAGTAGTCCGATCAGCACCGGGACTAGGAGGTGGAATGAGCAGTTCTTC.